Detailed here is one TCR beta chain. The antigen remains unidentified. Sorting of CD4+ and CD8+ T cells was performed on PBMCs. The sample originates from a study of CD8+ T cells in alopecia areata. Study observations and caveats: Mice showed TCR sharing more clearly than patients did, possibly owing to HLA.

Extracted from the samples, RNA was reverse transcribed into cDNA to serve as the sequencing template. This table comes from immunoSEQ multiplex PCR, and its TCRdb copy is limited to in-frame clones, with some not included. The profile shows 150,000 or so clones, 87% of them singletons. This clonotype was sampled from a human donor with alopecia areata. The sequenced sample was CD8+ T cells sorted from blood, obtained at week 0.

CDR3 amino acids: CSVEDLPTGYEQYF. CDR3 in DNA: TGCAGCGTTGAAGACCTCCCGACAGGGTACGAGCAGTACTTC. The chain employs TRBV29-1 and TRBJ2-7; TRBD1 agrees at 7 bases. Germline lookup yields CDR1 SQVTM and CDR2 ANQGSEA. There are 14 residues in the CDR3. The V and J ends lost 0 bases and 4 bases, in that order; junction bases with no gene match: 6.